The 19 T cell receptor beta chains reported below all come from one sample, sequenced in a study of shared clonotypes between healthy human individuals. The assay was immunoSEQ multiplex PCR, and TCRdb's table has in-frame clones only and misses some. The sample has about 1 million clones; about 75% are singletons. Sequenced material: memory CD4+ T cells sorted from blood. This sample's subset: CD45RA-negative fraction. The source is a man between 18 and 29 years old in good health.

The J gene is TRBJ2-1, the V gene TRBV2; D is undetermined. This CDR3 comprises 13 residues. Germline V gene sequence: CDR1 SNHLY, CDR2 FYNNEI. V was clipped by 7 bases and J by 0 bases, with 7 bases between them. CDR3 sequence reads: CASKTASYNEQFF. Written as DNA, the CDR3 is TGTGCCAGCAAGACGGCCTCCTACAATGAGCAGTTCTTC.

The chain carries TRBV10-3 and TRBJ2-3, with D possibly being TRBD1 (6 bases). The V gene's germline CDR1 is ENHRY and CDR2 SYGVKD. Trimming took off 6 bases at V and 0 bases at J, with 13 bases between the two ends. This CDR3 has 15 amino acids. The CDR3 is CAISSVGGSTDTQYF. CDR3 in DNA: TGTGCCATCAGCTCGGTAGGGGGAAGCACAGATACGCAGTATTTT.

A few counts support this clone. The chain employs TRBV5-4 and TRBJ2-5; 9 bases line up with TRBD1. CDR1 and CDR2 from the germline V gene are SGHNT and YYREEE (reference sequence). V lost 1 base and J lost 3; bases outside the gene matches: 4. The CDR3 sequence is 15 residues long. The CDR3 nucleotides read TGTGCCAGCAGCTTGTGGCGACAGGGGGAAGAGACCCAGTACTTC. Residues: CASSLWRQGEETQYF.

This chain connects TRBV15 to TRBJ2-3, with D possibly matching TRBD1 (5 bases). V was clipped by 3 bases and J by 3 bases, with 10 bases between them. The CDR3 spans 14 residues. Germline-derived CDR1 and CDR2 are LNHNV and YYDKDF (reference sequence). In DNA, the CDR3 is TGTGCCACCAGCAGCCAAGGGGATACAGATACGCAGTATTTT. Translation gives CATSSQGDTDTQYF.

This chain connects TRBV4-1 to TRBJ2-1; TRBD1 matches 10 bases. Germline V CDR1 and CDR2: MGHRA, YSYEKL. The trim removed 5 bases at V and 2 bases at J, leaving 12 bases unmatched. The length of the CDR3 is 18 residues. CDR3 protein: CASSAILRTGGPYNEQFF. The CDR3 DNA is TGCGCCAGCAGCGCCATTCTCAGGACAGGGGGGCCCTACAATGAGCAGTTCTTC.

The V and J genes are TRBV5-4 and TRBJ2-2, with 7 bases identical to TRBD1. Looked up from germline, CDR1 is SGHNT and CDR2 is YYREEE (reference sequence). V was clipped by 4 bases and J by 4 bases; unmatched bases: 7. CDR3 length equals 15 residues. The chain's CDR3 is CASSRPGTATGELFF. The DNA of the CDR3 is TGTGCCAGCAGCCGTCCCGGGACAGCCACCGGGGAGCTGTTTTTT.

The chain is built from TRBV6-7 and TRBJ2-1; D is unresolved. TRBV6-7 is known as an ORF, though its function is uncertain. V was trimmed by 2 bases and J by 7 bases, leaving 0 bases between them. CDR3 length equals 10 residues. In nucleotides, the CDR3 is TGTGCCAGCAGTTACAATGAGCAGTTCTTC. Translated: CASSYNEQFF.

The chain joins TRBV11-2 to TRBJ1-1; TRBD1 is a possible D gene (6 bases). The CDR3 extends over 14 amino acids. Trimming cost V 2 bases and J 3 bases, with 10 bases left between them. CDR1 SGHAT and CDR2 FQNNGV come from the germline V gene. The CDR3 loop is CASSLLWGHTEAFF. The CDR3 DNA reads as TGTGCCAGCAGCTTACTCTGGGGGCACACTGAAGCTTTCTTT. Looking up the rest from reference TRBV11-2 and TRBJ1-1 gives the full variable domain: EAGVAQSPRYKIIEKRQSVAFWCNPISGHATLYWYQQILGQGPKLLIQFQNNGVVDDSQLPKDRFSAERLKGVDSTLKIQPAKLEDSAVYLCASSLLWGHTEAFFGQGTRLTVV.

This clone is a singleton in its sample. The chain recombines TRBV4-2 with TRBJ2-7; D gene ambiguous. The CDR3 runs to 13 residues. Trimming took off 1 base at V and 3 bases at J, with 7 bases between the two ends. The germline V gene encodes CDR1 LGHNA and CDR2 YNFKEQ. The CDR3 nucleotides are TGTGCCAGCAGCCAAGGCACCGACTACGAGCAGTACTTC. Residues: CASSQGTDYEQYF.

The chain is built from TRBV28 and TRBJ1-2; 9 nucleotides line up with TRBD1. This CDR3 spans 16 amino acids. Per the germline V gene, CDR1 is MDHEN and CDR2 is SYDVKM. Trimming took 6 bases from V and 4 from J; bases not matched to a gene: 12. In DNA, the CDR3 is TGTGCCAGCAGGCCGGGACAGGGTTCATGGGGCTATGGCTACACCTTC. Translation gives CASRPGQGSWGYGYTF.

The chain recombines TRBV5-1 with TRBJ2-5; TRBD2 is a possible D gene (5 bases). The CDR3 extends over 13 amino acids. Germline lookup yields CDR1 SGHRS and CDR2 YFSETQ. Trimming shortened V by 0 bases and J by 7 bases, and 10 bases separated the two germline ends. As DNA, the CDR3 is TGCGCCAGCAGCTTGGATCGGGGAAGGACCCAGTACTTC. Translating gives CASSLDRGRTQYF.

This sequence joins TRBV21-1 and TRBJ2-3; no check of the table's D call, TRBD2, against the DNA was made. TRBV21-1 is noted as a pseudogene. The CDR3 is 17 residues long. The CDR3 protein is CASSKEEGRVRTDTQYF. CDR3 sequence (DNA): TGTGCCAGCAGCAAAGAGGAGGGTCGGGTACGCACAGATACGCAGTATTTT.

The chain carries TRBV5-6 and TRBJ2-2; TRBD2 might be the D (6 bases). The V gene lost 4 bases and the J gene lost 6 bases, with 19 bases spanning the gap. This CDR3 is 16 amino acids long. Germline CDR1 and CDR2: SGHDT and YYEEEE. In DNA form, the CDR3 reads TGTGCCAGCAGCCTTGATATGGGGAGGCAGGCCGGGGAGCTGTTTTTT. It yields the protein CASSLDMGRQAGELFF. The variable domain in full, completed from reference TRBV5-6 and TRBJ2-2, reads DAGVTQSPTHLIKTRGQQVTLRCSPKSGHDTVSWYQQALGQGPQFIFQYYEEEERQRGNFPDRFSGHQFPNYSSELNVNALLLGDSALYLCASSLDMGRQAGELFFGEGSRLTVL.

V and J are TRBV11-2 and TRBJ2-1, with a tentative D call TRBD1 (6 bases). Trimming took 3 bases from V and 6 from J, leaving 12 bases between them. Germline CDR1 and CDR2: SGHAT and FQNNGV. This CDR3 is built from 14 residues. This CDR3 reads CASSLDGTSNEQFF. CDR3 nucleotide sequence: TGTGCCAGCAGCTTGGATGGGACAAGCAATGAGCAGTTCTTC. Variable domain in full (rest from reference TRBV11-2 and TRBJ2-1): EAGVAQSPRYKIIEKRQSVAFWCNPISGHATLYWYQQILGQGPKLLIQFQNNGVVDDSQLPKDRFSAERLKGVDSTLKIQPAKLEDSAVYLCASSLDGTSNEQFFGPGTRLTVL.

The rearrangement links TRBV29-1 to TRBJ2-1; D gene ambiguous. This CDR3 region has 14 residues. The germline V gene encodes CDR1 SQVTM and CDR2 ANQGSEA. Trimming removed 4 bases at V and 6 bases at J, with 16 bases between. CDR3 in amino acids: CSVVLPRMGNEQFF. Here the CDR3 DNA reads TGCAGCGTTGTACTCCCTAGGATGGGCAATGAGCAGTTCTTC.

This clone has just one count. V usage is TRBV12-5 and J usage is TRBJ1-4; a weak D match, TRBD1 (5 bases). Germline V gene sequence: CDR1 LGHNT, CDR2 FRNRAP. V lost 5 bases and J 0 bases, leaving 19 bases between the germline ends. The length of the CDR3 is 18 residues. The CDR3 nucleotides are TGTGCTAGTGGTGCCATGGGGCTACCCTTGGCAACTAATGAAAAACTGTTTTTT. Amino acid sequence: CASGAMGLPLATNEKLFF.

V usage is TRBV6-4 and J usage is TRBJ2-3; 11 nucleotides match TRBD2. Trimming took 3 bases from V and 0 from J; bases not matched to a gene: 5. In germline, CDR1 is MRHNA, CDR2 SNTAGT. The CDR3 is 17 amino acids. CDR3 DNA sequence: TGTGCCAGCAGTGAAGCCCGGACTAGCGGGAGCACAGATACGCAGTATTTT. Protein sequence: CASSEARTSGSTDTQYF.

This clone appeared a single time. The V and J genes are TRBV5-6 and TRBJ2-6; 8 bases are a match to TRBD1. The CDR3 totals 16 residues. CDR1 is SGHDT and CDR2 is YYEEEE in the germline V gene. V lost 0 bases to trimming and J lost 2 bases; unmatched junction nucleotides: 1. CDR3 residues: CASSLGTGTGANVLTF. The CDR3 DNA follows: TGTGCCAGCAGCTTGGGGACAGGGACTGGGGCCAACGTCCTGACTTTC. Filled out from reference TRBV5-6 and TRBJ2-6, the complete variable domain reads DAGVTQSPTHLIKTRGQQVTLRCSPKSGHDTVSWYQQALGQGPQFIFQYYEEEERQRGNFPDRFSGHQFPNYSSELNVNALLLGDSALYLCASSLGTGTGANVLTFGAGSRLTVL.

The CDR3 DNA is TGCGCCAGCAGCCAGGGACAGGTTAATTCACCCCTCCACTTT. Protein sequence: CASSQGQVNSPLHF. The chain couples TRBV5-1 to TRBJ1-6, with 8 bases aligning to TRBD1. Germline V lookup: CDR1 SGHRS, CDR2 YFSETQ. Trimming cost V 4 bases and J 6 bases; bases outside gene matches: 3. The CDR3 contains 14 residues.